This T cell receptor beta chain originates from a study of T cells in Graves' hyperthyroidism and ophthalmopathy. Background on the study: Peripheral blood sampling occurred at initial diagnosis, before any treatment. General study findings and limits: With a median lead of about six months before onset, the model predicted ophthalmopathy. Most thyroid clonotypes that were expanded above 0.001 also turned up in blood.

Germline CDR1 LNHDA, CDR2 SQIVND (reference sequence). V was shortened by 6 bases and J by 0 bases, with 24 bases between the two germline ends. The CDR3 has 20 amino acids. A word on this clonotype: No antigen is known for it.

Thyroid ultrasound, orbital computed tomography, clinical symptoms, and serum thyroxine and TRAb underpinned diagnoses. TCR beta CDR3 regions were amplified from RNA. The study used the HTBI primer set for a first-round RT-PCR of the TCR CDR3. TCRdb reprocessed the multiplex PCR reads via MiXCR and lists one record per CDR3 protein. The sample has approximately 620,000 distinct CDR3 sequences; about 15% are singletons. Input material: blood. This chain joins TRBV19 and TRBJ2-6; D is undetermined. The source of this sequence is a woman aged 30 to 39 with Graves' hyperthyroidism that later progressed to Graves' ophthalmopathy. The CDR3 sequence: CASSIPHLPPTYSGANVLTF. The CDR3 nucleotides are TGTGCCAGTAGCATACCCCACCTTCCCCCTACTTACTCTGGGGCCAACGTCCTGACTTTC.